The present T cell receptor (beta chain) was sequenced within a study of yellow fever vaccine responses in identical twins. Findings and caveats of the study: Reportedly, the T cell response mounted by twins to vaccine seemed partly convergent, partly personalized.

Worth noting for this clonotype: The antigen is unknown.

TCRdb passed the RT-PCR reads through MiXCR, listing each CDR3 protein once. The sample holds fewer than 6,500 distinct CDR3 sequences, 77% seen once. The germline V gene has CDR1 SGHRS and CDR2 YFSETQ. With 3 bases removed from V and 0 bases from J, the gap between germline ends came to 11 bases. This CDR3 has 15 amino acids. This chain links TRBV5-1 with TRBJ2-3; either TRBD1 or TRBD2 may fit D (5 bases each). Specimen: T cells from blood (PBMCs), unsorted or a sorted subset (not recorded which), collected before or after yellow fever vaccination (not recorded which). This sequence was found in a woman aged 18-29 years who received the yellow fever vaccine. The CDR3 DNA reads TGCGCCAGCAGCTACCGGGACCAGAGCACAGATACGCAGTATTTT. Its protein is CASSYRDQSTDTQYF.